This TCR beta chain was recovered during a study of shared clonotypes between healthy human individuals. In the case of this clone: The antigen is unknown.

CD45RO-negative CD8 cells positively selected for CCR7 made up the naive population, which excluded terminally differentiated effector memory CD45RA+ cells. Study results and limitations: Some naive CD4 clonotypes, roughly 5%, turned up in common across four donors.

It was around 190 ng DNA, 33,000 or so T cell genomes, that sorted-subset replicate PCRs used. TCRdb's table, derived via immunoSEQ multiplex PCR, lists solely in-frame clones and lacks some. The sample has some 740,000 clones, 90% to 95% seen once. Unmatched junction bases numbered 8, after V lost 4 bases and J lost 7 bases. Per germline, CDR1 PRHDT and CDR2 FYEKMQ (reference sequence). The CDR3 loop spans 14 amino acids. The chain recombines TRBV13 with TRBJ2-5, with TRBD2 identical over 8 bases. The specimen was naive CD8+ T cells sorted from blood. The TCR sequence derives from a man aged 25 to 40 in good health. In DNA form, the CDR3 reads TGTGCCAGCAGCTATACTAGCGGAGTTAGGACCCAGTACTTC. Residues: CASSYTSGVRTQYF.